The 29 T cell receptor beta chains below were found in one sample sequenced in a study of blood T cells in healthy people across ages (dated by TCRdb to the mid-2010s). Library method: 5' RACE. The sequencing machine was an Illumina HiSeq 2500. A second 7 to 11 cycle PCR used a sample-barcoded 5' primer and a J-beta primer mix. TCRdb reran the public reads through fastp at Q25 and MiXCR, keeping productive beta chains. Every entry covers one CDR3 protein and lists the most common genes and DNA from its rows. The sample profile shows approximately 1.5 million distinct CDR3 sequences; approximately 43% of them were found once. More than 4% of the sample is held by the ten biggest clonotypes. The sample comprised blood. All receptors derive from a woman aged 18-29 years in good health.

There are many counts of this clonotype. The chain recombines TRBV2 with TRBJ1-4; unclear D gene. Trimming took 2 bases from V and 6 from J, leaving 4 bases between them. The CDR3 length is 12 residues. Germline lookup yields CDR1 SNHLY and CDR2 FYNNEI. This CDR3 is CASSEQDEKLFF. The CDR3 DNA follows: TGTGCCAGCAGTGAACAGGATGAAAAACTGTTTTTT.

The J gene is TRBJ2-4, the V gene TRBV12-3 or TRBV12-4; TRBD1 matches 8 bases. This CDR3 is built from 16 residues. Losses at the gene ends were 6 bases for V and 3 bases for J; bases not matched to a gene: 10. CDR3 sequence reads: CASSPRDRRGKNIQYF. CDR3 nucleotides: TGTGCCAGCAGCCCCCGGGACAGGCGAGGCAAAAACATTCAGTACTTC.

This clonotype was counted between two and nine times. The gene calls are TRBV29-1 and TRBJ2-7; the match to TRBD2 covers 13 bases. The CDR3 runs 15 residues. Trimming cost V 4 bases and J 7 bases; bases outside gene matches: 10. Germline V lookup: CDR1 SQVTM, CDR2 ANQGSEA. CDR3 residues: CSVGTSGGMNNEQYF. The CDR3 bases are TGCAGCGTTGGGACTAGCGGGGGAATGAACAATGAGCAGTACTTC.

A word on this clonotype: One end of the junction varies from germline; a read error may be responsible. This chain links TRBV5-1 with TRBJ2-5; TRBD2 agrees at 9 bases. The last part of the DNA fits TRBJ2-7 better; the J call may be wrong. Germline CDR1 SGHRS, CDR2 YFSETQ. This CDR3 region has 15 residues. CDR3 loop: CAGSLGDLAGSEQYF. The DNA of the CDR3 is TGCGCCGGCAGCTTGGGGGACCTAGCGGGGAGCGAGCAGTACTTC.

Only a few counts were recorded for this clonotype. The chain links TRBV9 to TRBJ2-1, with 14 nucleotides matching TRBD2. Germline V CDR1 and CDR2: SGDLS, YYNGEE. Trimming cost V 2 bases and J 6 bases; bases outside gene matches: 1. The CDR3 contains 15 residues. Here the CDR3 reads CASSVGTSGGNEQFF. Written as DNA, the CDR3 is TGTGCCAGCAGCGTCGGGACTAGCGGGGGCAATGAGCAGTTCTTC.

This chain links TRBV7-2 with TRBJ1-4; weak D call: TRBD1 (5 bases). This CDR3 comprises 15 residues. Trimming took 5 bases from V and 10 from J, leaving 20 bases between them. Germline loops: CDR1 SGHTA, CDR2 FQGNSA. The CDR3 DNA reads TGTGCCAGCAGCCGGGCGACAGTAGGTGTAGGAAAACTGTTTTTT. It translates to CASSRATVGVGKLFF.

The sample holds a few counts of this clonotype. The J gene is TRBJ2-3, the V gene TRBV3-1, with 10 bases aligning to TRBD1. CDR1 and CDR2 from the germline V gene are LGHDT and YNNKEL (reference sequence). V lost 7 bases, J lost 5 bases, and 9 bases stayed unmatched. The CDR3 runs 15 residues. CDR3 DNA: TGTGCCAGCACCCCGGGACAGGGGTGGGTAGATACGCAGTATTTT. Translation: CASTPGQGWVDTQYF.

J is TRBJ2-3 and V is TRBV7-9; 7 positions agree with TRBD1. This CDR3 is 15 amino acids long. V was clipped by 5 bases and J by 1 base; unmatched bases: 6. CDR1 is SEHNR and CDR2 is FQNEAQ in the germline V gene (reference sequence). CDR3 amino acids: CASSTTGPGTDTQYF. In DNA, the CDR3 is TGTGCCAGCAGCACGACAGGGCCGGGCACAGATACGCAGTATTTT.

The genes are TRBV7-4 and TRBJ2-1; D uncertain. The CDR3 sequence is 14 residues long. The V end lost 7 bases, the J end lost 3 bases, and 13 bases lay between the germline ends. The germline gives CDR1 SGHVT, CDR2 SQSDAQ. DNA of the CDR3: TGTGCCAGCACCTCTATCTGTTACTACAATGAGCAGTTCTTC. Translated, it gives CASTSICYYNEQFF. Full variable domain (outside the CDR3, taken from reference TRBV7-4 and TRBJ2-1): GAGVSQSPRYKVAKRGRDVALRCDSISGHVTLYWYRQTLGQGSEVLTYSQSDAQRDKSGRPSGRFSAERPERSVSTLKIQRTEQGDSAVYLCASTSICYYNEQFFGPGTRLTVL.

DNA of the CDR3: TGTGCCAGCAGTTCACGCCTGACAGTTGGTGAGCAGTTCTTC. It translates to CASSSRLTVGEQFF. This chain uses TRBV6-6 with TRBJ2-1, with TRBD1 as a possible D gene (5 bases). The germline V and J ends were trimmed by 4 bases and 9 bases, with 16 bases remaining between them. Germline CDR1 MNHNY, CDR2 SVGAGI (reference sequence). This CDR3 has 14 residues.

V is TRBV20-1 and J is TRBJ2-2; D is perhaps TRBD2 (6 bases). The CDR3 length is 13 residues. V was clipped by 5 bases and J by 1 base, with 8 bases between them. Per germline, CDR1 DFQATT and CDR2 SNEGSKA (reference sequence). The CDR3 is CSAWDLNTGELFF. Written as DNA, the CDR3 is TGCAGTGCTTGGGACTTGAACACCGGGGAGCTGTTTTTT.

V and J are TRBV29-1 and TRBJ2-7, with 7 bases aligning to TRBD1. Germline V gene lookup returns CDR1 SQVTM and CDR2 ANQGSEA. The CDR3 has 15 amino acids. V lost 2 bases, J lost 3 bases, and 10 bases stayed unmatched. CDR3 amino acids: CSVEFGSGGGYEQYF. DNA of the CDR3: TGCAGCGTTGAATTTGGGTCAGGGGGTGGCTACGAGCAGTACTTC.

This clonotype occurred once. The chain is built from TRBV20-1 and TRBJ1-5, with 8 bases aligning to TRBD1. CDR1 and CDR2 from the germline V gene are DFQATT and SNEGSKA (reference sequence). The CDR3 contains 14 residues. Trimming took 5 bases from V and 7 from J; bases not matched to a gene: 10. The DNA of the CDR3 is TGCAGTGCTTTCACAGGGGGGAAAAAGCAGCCCCAGCATTTT. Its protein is CSAFTGGKKQPQHF.

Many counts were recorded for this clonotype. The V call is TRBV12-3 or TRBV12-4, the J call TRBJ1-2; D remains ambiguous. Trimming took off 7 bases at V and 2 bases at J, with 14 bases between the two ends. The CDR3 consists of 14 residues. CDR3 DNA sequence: TGTGCCAGCAATAGGCCCCGCGGAAACTATGGCTACACCTTC. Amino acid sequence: CASNRPRGNYGYTF.

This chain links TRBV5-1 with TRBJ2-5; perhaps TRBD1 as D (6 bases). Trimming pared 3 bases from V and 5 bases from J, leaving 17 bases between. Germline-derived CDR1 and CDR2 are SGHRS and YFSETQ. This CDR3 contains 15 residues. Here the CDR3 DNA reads TGCGCCAGCAGCTCTACCGGGACAAGGGGGGAGACCCAGTACTTC. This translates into CASSSTGTRGETQYF.

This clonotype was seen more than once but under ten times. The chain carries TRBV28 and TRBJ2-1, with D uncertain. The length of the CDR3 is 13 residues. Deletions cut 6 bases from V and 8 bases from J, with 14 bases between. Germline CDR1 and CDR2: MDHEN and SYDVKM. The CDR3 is CASSRPPLDEQFF. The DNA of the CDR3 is TGTGCCAGCAGCCGACCGCCCCTCGATGAGCAGTTCTTC. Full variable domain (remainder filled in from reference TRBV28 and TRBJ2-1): DVKVTQSSRYLVKRTGEKVFLECVQDMDHENMFWYRQDPGLGLRLIYFSYDVKMKEKGDIPEGYSVSREKKERFSLILESASTNQTSMYLCASSRPPLDEQFFGPGTRLTVL.

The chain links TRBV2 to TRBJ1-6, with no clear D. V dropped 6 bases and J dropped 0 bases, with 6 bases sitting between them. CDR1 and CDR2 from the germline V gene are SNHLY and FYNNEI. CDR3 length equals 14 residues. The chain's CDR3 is CASRESSYNSPLHF. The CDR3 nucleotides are TGTGCCAGCAGAGAAAGCTCCTATAATTCACCCCTCCACTTT.

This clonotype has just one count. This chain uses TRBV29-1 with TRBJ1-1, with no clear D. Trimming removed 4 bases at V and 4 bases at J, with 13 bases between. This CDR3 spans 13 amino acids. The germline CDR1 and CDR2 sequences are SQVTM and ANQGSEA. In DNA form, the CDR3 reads TGCAGCGTTGCATCGGTGTTGAGCACTGAAGCTTTCTTT. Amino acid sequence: CSVASVLSTEAFF.

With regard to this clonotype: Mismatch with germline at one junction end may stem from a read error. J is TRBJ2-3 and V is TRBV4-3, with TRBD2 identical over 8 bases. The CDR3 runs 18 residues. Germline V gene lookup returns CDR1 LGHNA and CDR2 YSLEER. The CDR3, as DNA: TGCGCCAGCAACCCAACCGTGGCGGGAGGAATGAGGGCAGATACGCGGTATTTT. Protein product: CASNPTVAGGMRADTRYF.

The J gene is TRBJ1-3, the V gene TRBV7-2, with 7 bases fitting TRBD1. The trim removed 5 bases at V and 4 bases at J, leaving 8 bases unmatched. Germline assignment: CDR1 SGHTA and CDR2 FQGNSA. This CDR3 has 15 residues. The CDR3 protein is CASSRGTERGNTIYF. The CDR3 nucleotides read TGTGCCAGCAGCAGAGGGACAGAGAGAGGAAACACCATATATTTT.

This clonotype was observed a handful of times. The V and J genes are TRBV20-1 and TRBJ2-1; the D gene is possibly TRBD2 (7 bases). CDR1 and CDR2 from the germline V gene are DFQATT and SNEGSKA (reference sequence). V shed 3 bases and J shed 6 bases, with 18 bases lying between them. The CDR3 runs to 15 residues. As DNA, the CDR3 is TGCAGTGCTAGCCTCTGGGGGGGGCCAGGCAATGAGCAGTTCTTC. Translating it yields CSASLWGGPGNEQFF.

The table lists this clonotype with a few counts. CDR3 in DNA: TGTGCCAGCAGCTTATCGACTAGCAGAAACTACGAGCAGTACTTC. It specifies CASSLSTSRNYEQYF. The V call is TRBV7-2, the J call TRBJ2-7; 7 bases match TRBD2. Germline lookup yields CDR1 SGHTA and CDR2 FQGNSA. The V segment lost 2 bases and the J segment 3 bases; nucleotides outside the gene matches: 7. The CDR3 runs 15 residues.

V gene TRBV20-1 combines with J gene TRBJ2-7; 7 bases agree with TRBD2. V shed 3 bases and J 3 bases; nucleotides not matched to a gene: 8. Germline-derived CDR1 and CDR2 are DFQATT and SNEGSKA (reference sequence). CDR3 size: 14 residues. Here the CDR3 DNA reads TGCAGTGCTAGCGAGGGACTAACCCACTACGAGCAGTACTTC. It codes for CSASEGLTHYEQYF.

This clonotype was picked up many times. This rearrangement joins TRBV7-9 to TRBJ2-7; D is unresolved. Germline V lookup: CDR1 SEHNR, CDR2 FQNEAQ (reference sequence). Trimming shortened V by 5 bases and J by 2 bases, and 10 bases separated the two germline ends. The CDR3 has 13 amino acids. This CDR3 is CASSKRETYEQYF. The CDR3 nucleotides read TGTGCCAGCAGCAAGAGAGAAACCTACGAGCAGTACTTC.

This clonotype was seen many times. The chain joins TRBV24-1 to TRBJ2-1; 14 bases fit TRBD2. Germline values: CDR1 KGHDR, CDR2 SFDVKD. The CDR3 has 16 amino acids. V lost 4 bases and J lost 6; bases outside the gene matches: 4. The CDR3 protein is CATSDPGLAGGNEQFF. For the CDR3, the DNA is TGTGCCACCAGTGACCCTGGACTAGCGGGAGGCAATGAGCAGTTCTTC.

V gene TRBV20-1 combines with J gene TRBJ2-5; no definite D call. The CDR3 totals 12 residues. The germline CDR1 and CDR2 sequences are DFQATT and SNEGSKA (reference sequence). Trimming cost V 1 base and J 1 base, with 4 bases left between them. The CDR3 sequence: CSARVAQETQYF. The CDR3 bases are TGCAGTGCTAGAGTTGCCCAAGAGACCCAGTACTTC.

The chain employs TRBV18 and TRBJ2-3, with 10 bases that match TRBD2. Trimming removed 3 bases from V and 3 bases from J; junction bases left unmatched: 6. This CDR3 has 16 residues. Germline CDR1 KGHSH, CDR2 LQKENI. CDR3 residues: CASSPRVAGGTDTQYF. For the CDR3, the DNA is TGTGCCAGCTCACCCCGAGTAGCGGGAGGAACAGATACGCAGTATTTT.

Here the CDR3 DNA reads TGTGCCAGCAGCCCGGGACATCAGCAGTTCTTC. Translating gives CASSPGHQQFF. V and J are TRBV7-9 and TRBJ2-1; a weak D match, TRBD1 (6 bases). Germline lookup yields CDR1 SEHNR and CDR2 FQNEAQ (reference sequence). V was cut by 5 bases and J by 11 bases, with 10 bases left in between. The CDR3 contains 11 residues.

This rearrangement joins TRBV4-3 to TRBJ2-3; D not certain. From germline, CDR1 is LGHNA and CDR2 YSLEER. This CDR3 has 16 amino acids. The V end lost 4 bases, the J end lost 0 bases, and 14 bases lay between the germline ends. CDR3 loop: CASSPLVGSSTDTQYF. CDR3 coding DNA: TGCGCCAGCAGCCCCCTCGTAGGGTCTAGCACAGATACGCAGTATTTT.